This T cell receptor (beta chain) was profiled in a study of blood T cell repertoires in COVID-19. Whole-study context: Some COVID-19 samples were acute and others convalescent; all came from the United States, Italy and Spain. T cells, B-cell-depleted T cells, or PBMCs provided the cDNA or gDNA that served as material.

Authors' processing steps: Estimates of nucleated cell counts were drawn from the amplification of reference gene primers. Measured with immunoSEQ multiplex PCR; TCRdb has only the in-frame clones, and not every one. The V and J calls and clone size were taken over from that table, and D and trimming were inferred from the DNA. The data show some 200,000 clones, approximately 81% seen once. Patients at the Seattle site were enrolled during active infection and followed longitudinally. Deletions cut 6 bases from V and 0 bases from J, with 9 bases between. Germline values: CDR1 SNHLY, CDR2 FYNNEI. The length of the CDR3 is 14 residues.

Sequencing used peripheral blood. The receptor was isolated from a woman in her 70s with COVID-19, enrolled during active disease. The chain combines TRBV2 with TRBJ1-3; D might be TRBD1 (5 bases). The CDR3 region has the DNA TGTGCCAGCAGCGACAGTTACTCTGGAAACACCATATATTTT. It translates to CASSDSYSGNTIYF.